This entry lists 14 T cell receptor beta chains sequenced from one sample in a study of cytomegalovirus exposure and HLA in healthy donors. 13 Jbeta primers and 60 Vbeta primers were used for the PCR. Sequencing was performed with immunoSEQ multiplex PCR; in TCRdb, only in-frame clones are kept and a portion is missing. The data hold approximately 100,000 clones, with roughly a tenth observed a single time. The sample consisted of PBMCs. These receptors all come from a man aged 50-60 years in good health and CMV-seropositive.

This clone was observed a few times. The chain joins TRBV5-6 to TRBJ1-5, with D perhaps matching TRBD1 (5 bases). The CDR3 is 16 residues long. V lost 1 base, J lost 2 bases, and 13 bases lay in between. In germline, CDR1 is SGHDT, CDR2 YYEEEE. CDR3 bases: TGTGCCAGCAGCTTGCTAGGGCCGGGGGGCAATCAGCCCCAGCATTTT. This encodes CASSLLGPGGNQPQHF.

This clone was counted a few times. Here the CDR3 DNA reads TGTGCCAGCAGTTACTCGATGGGAGCAACTAATGAAAAACTGTTTTTT. Its protein product is CASSYSMGATNEKLFF. This chain joins TRBV6-5 and TRBJ1-4; D is undetermined. Germline assignment: CDR1 MNHEY and CDR2 SVGAGI. The CDR3 is made up of 16 amino acids. Trimming took off 0 bases at V and 0 bases at J, with 8 bases between the two ends.

A few counts support this clone. J is TRBJ1-4 and V is TRBV28; 7 nucleotides agree with TRBD1. This CDR3 has 17 amino acids. Germline-derived CDR1 and CDR2 are MDHEN and SYDVKM. V trimming: 5 bases; J trimming: 7 bases; junction bases outside the gene matches: 16. The CDR3 is CASSRPTGLGSSEKLFF. CDR3 sequence (DNA): TGTGCCAGCAGTCGACCGACAGGGTTGGGATCCAGTGAAAAACTGTTTTTT.

J is TRBJ2-7 and V is TRBV28; D unresolved. The germline V gene has CDR1 MDHEN and CDR2 SYDVKM. Trimming shortened V by 1 base and J by 2 bases, and 9 bases separated the two germline ends. This CDR3 comprises 14 residues. This chain's CDR3 is CASSLLKRPYEQYF. The CDR3 DNA sequence: TGTGCCAGCAGTTTATTAAAGAGGCCCTACGAGCAGTACTTC.

This chain uses TRBV5-1 with TRBJ1-4; TRBD1 might be the D (5 bases). CDR3 size: 14 residues. Trimming removed 2 bases from V and 7 bases from J, with 12 bases in between. Germline lookup yields CDR1 SGHRS and CDR2 YFSETQ. This chain's CDR3 is CASSFGREGEKLFF. The CDR3 DNA sequence: TGCGCCAGCAGCTTTGGCAGGGAGGGTGAAAAACTGTTTTTT.

This clone appeared a few times. The chain couples TRBV27 to TRBJ1-4; 9 nucleotides align to TRBD1. The J segment lost 7 bases and the V segment lost 8 bases, leaving 5 bases of the junction unmatched. The germline V gene encodes CDR1 MNHEY and CDR2 SMNVEV (reference sequence). The CDR3 covers 13 residues. CDR3 nucleotides: TGTGCCAGCTCCGGACAGGGGATTGAAAAACTGTTTTTT. This translates into CASSGQGIEKLFF.

J is TRBJ1-1 and V is TRBV27, with D tentatively TRBD1 (6 bases). Per germline, CDR1 MNHEY and CDR2 SMNVEV (reference sequence). The germline V and J ends were trimmed by 7 bases and 0 bases, with 21 bases remaining between them. There are 17 residues in the CDR3. CDR3 sequence (DNA): TGTGCCAGCATCAAACAGCCCCGGGACACCGTGAACACTGAAGCTTTCTTT. Translation: CASIKQPRDTVNTEAFF.

The V gene is TRBV15, the J gene TRBJ2-7, with 9 nucleotides matching TRBD2. The germline CDR1 and CDR2 sequences are LNHNV and YYDKDF (reference sequence). This CDR3 region has 15 residues. Unmatched junction bases numbered 3, after V lost 1 base and J lost 2 bases. Written as DNA, the CDR3 is TGTGCCACCAGCAGAGGGCTAGCGGGGCCCTACGAGCAGTACTTC. Translation: CATSRGLAGPYEQYF.

This clone occurred a few times. The rearrangement joins TRBV30 to TRBJ2-7; TRBD1 matches at 8 bases. CDR1 is GTSNPN and CDR2 is SVGIG in the germline V gene (reference sequence). Unmatched junction bases numbered 23, after V lost 3 bases and J lost 4 bases. The CDR3 is 19 amino acids. CDR3 residues: CAWRAERAGGVRAYYEQYF. CDR3 nucleotides: TGTGCCTGGAGAGCCGAGCGGGCAGGGGGCGTTAGGGCTTATTACGAGCAGTACTTC.

V and J are TRBV7-3 and TRBJ2-1; possible D gene TRBD2, 6 bases. Germline CDR1 is SGHTA and CDR2 is FQGTGA. The ends were cut back, 4 bases at V and 9 bases at J, with 22 bases in the middle. This CDR3 region has 16 residues. CDR3 region: CASSSPGGRESREQFF. Here the CDR3 DNA reads TGTGCCAGCAGCTCTCCCGGGGGTCGGGAGTCGCGTGAGCAGTTCTTC.

The chain carries TRBV10-3 and TRBJ2-1, with 11 positions matching TRBD2. Per germline, CDR1 ENHRY and CDR2 SYGVKD. CDR3 length: 15 residues. V lost 6 bases, J lost 2 bases, and 3 bases stayed unmatched. As DNA, the CDR3 is TGTGCCATCAGACCGACTAGCGGGGCCTACAATGAGCAGTTCTTC. Its translation: CAIRPTSGAYNEQFF.

J is TRBJ1-1 and V is TRBV30, with D possibly TRBD1 on 6 matching bases. The CDR3 is 14 amino acids. V was cut by 5 bases and J by 6 bases, with 19 bases left in between. Germline CDR1 and CDR2: GTSNPN and SVGIG (reference sequence). CDR3 protein: CAWLGGATGPEAFF. For the CDR3, the DNA is TGTGCCTGGCTCGGGGGGGCAACTGGTCCTGAAGCTTTCTTT.

The chain employs TRBV28 and TRBJ1-2; 8 bases are shared with TRBD1. CDR1 and CDR2 from the germline V gene are MDHEN and SYDVKM. V trimming: 6 bases; J trimming: 7 bases; junction bases outside the gene matches: 4. CDR3 size: 12 residues. DNA of the CDR3: TGTGCCAGCAGCCAGGGGGCGCGTGGCTACACCTTC. It translates to CASSQGARGYTF.

There are a few counts of this clone. V gene TRBV30 combines with J gene TRBJ1-5; D unclear. The CDR3 spans 16 residues. From germline, CDR1 is GTSNPN and CDR2 SVGIG (reference sequence). The V end was cut by 2 bases, the J end by 0 bases, with 14 bases between. The CDR3 loop is CAWSPPGLNSNQPQHF. CDR3 DNA sequence: TGTGCCTGGAGTCCCCCAGGATTGAATAGCAATCAGCCCCAGCATTTT.